This paragraph reports one T cell receptor (beta chain). No antigen is known for it. The sample belongs to a study of cytomegalovirus exposure and HLA in healthy donors. Turning to the study itself: Caucasian-associated ancestry cluster membership applied to about 80% of over 350 genotyped donors. Overall study findings and caveats: In a later analysis, roughly 17,000 TCR beta sequences were associated with HLA alleles at 0.05 false discovery rate. Beyond CMV serostatus, there was no information to go on about immune exposure. Among TCR sequences, most were rare, though some public TCRs appeared in many donors.

The germline V gene encodes CDR1 SQVTM and CDR2 ANQGSEA. Trimming removed 7 bases from V and 0 bases from J, with 16 bases in between. The CDR3 loop spans 16 amino acids. PCR involved 60 Vbeta and 13 Jbeta primers. Some clones are missing from TCRdb's copy, which holds only in-frame ones; the method was immunoSEQ multiplex PCR. This table holds about 99,000 clones, 79% found once. The TCR originated in a man in his fifties in good health and CMV-seropositive. The genes are TRBV29-1 and TRBJ2-6, with a tentative D call TRBD2 (6 bases). Sequencing was performed on PBMCs. CDR3 sequence (DNA): TGCAGCGCATGGGGGGTATCAGACTCTGGGGCCAACGTCCTGACTTTC. Residues: CSAWGVSDSGANVLTF.